This record concerns one T cell receptor (beta chain) sequence. Its target is not known. The CDR3 runs to 16 residues. Germline CDR1 reads SGHTA; CDR2 reads FQGNSA. Between the trimmed V and J ends, which lost 4 bases and 1 base, there was a span of 14 bases. This sample is drawn from a study of identical twins. Notes on the study in general: Analyses based on zero insertions could be partly confounded by invariant MAIT and iNKT cells.

TCRdb itself ran the 5' RACE reads through MiXCR, one entry per CDR3 protein. The table lists 250,000 or so distinct CDR3 sequences, approximately 7% of them singletons. Each donor (without exception) was a healthy Caucasian. The data were also submitted as part of a second study, on yellow fever vaccine responses in identical twins.

The material sequenced was memory (CD45RO+) T cells sorted from blood. The V gene is TRBV7-2, the J gene TRBJ2-4; perhaps TRBD2 as D (5 bases). The sequence derives from a young woman in good health. In DNA form, the CDR3 reads TGTGCCAGCAGCTCGGAAGGCGGGTCCGCCAAAAACATTCAGTACTTC. Translated: CASSSEGGSAKNIQYF.